This record concerns one T cell receptor beta chain sequence. There is no known antigen for this receptor. No per-base quality is available; no much larger clone lies one base away. Each PCR received spiked-in synthetic TCR analog templates so that absolute template abundance could be estimated from read counts. TCRbeta CDR3 regions were amplified from genomic DNA with bias-controlled V and J gene primers using the immunoSEQ assay. Sequencing of rearranged TCRbeta segments was done at approximately 20X coverage. As for the original processing: Clustering was used to correct sequencing errors, and CDR3s were annotated against IMGT so that V, D and J genes could be assigned. Out-of-frame and stop-codon sequences were excluded, and only productive TCRbeta rearrangements were used in downstream analyses. Clonality was computed as one minus Shannon entropy normalized by the log of the number of unique productive sequences. Clones differing between time points or between blood and tumor were identified using Fisher's exact test with Benjamini-Hochberg correction, with an adjusted p below 0.01 applied as the threshold. TCRdb stores this immuneACCESS table with in-frame sequences only. Part of the clones is absent; in the studies checked, under half of the shortfall reflects unresolved V genes, and no reason is known for the rest. V, J and clone size reflect that table, while D and trimming were determined from the DNA. This sample lists roughly 45,000 clones; 88% were detected once. Of the sample, over 12% falls within the top ten clones.

A total of 29 patients with locally advanced or metastatic urothelial carcinoma, treated at Memorial Sloan Kettering on a trial protocol, made up the cohort. Peripheral blood mononuclear cells were collected pretreatment and during treatment, at between 1 and 8 total time points per patient. The Qiagen DNeasy Blood extraction kit was used to purify genomic DNA from total PBMCs and from tumor samples. PBMCs were collected pretreatment and during treatment, and were isolated and stored as previously described. V trim: 7 bases; J trim: 1 base; unmatched bases: 15. Spanning cysteine to phenylalanine, the CDR3 consists of 17 amino acids. Solely the CDR3 DNA is kept, with 51 bases framed from the first base. The germline V gene sets CDR1 to SQVTM and CDR2 to ANQGSEA. This entry comes from a study of PD-L1 blockade in urothelial cancer (dated by TCRdb to about 2017). With regard to the full study: All patients started therapy in about 2014 and received atezolizumab 1,200 mg intravenously every 3 weeks. Durable clinical benefit meant progression-free survival longer than 6 months, and TCR features were also tested against progression-free and overall survival. Blood samples were analyzed at 3 weeks after treatment start (second dose) and at 6 weeks after treatment start. Blood samples gave median yields of around 150,000 T cells and more than 80,000 unique TCRs, along with a median clonality of 0.080. In the same patients who had TCR sequencing, pretreatment tumors also underwent whole exome sequencing and RNA sequencing. About 90% of the roughly 29 patients were identified as males with urothelial cancer of bladder origin, and a prior smoking history was reported by 18 of 29 patients. Twenty-nine patients had pretreatment blood TCR-seq, roughly 24 had at least one posttreatment blood collection, and roughly 24 had tumor TCR-seq. The study was an exploratory multi-omic analysis of somatic, immune and clinical correlates of response to PD-L1 blockade with atezolizumab in urothelial cancer. Patients had an ECOG performance status of 0 or 1 and had received between 0 and 3 prior chemotherapy regimens. TCR sequencing covered pretreatment tumor samples and matched, serially collected peripheral blood taken before and after atezolizumab treatment. Fewer than ten patients reached durable clinical benefit, while roughly 22 patients did not. The full study reports these points: Among patients with durable benefit, tumor-associated TCR clones showed greater expansion in peripheral blood 3 weeks after treatment started (n = 22, p = 0.022). A pretreatment peripheral blood TCR clonality below the median was linked to improved progression-free and overall survival. Because the sample size was small (n of about 29) and many of the analyses were exploratory, the results are meant to be hypothesis-generating.

The material was PBMCs, obtained around atezolizumab (anti-PD-L1) treatment. The sequence was collected from a woman aged 55-69 years with urothelial cancer. The chain is assembled from TRBV29-1 and TRBJ2-5, with 10 bases in between that match TRBD2. The CDR3 region: CSALRGTSGNRQETQYF. The DNA is as follows: TGCAGCGCCCTGAGGGGCACTAGCGGGAACCGCCAAGAGACCCAGTACTTC.